Each of the 9 T cell receptor beta chains below was sequenced from the same sample in a study of cytomegalovirus exposure and HLA in healthy donors. The primer mix had 60 Vbeta and 13 Jbeta primers. The data were produced by immunoSEQ multiplex PCR, yet TCRdb's version contains in-frame clones alone and is incomplete. Among roughly 180,000 clones listed, roughly 78% were seen once. The sequenced material came from PBMCs. The receptor source for this set is a girl aged 10 to 17 in good health and CMV-seropositive.

This clone was recorded only once. This chain links TRBV5-5 with TRBJ1-1; the D is unclear. The germline V and J ends were trimmed by 5 bases and 1 base, with 12 bases remaining between them. This CDR3 comprises 14 residues. The germline CDR1 and CDR2 sequences are SGHKS and YYEKEE (reference sequence). The chain's CDR3 is CASSWTHQNTEAFF. CDR3 DNA: TGTGCCAGCAGTTGGACTCATCAGAACACTGAAGCTTTCTTT. Complete variable domain (other parts from reference TRBV5-5 and TRBJ1-1): DAGVTQSPTHLIKTRGQQVTLRCSPISGHKSVSWYQQVLGQGPQFIFQYYEKEERGRGNFPDRFSARQFPNYSSELNVNALLLGDSALYLCASSWTHQNTEAFFGQGTRLTVV.

This chain uses TRBV6-5 with TRBJ1-2, with a weak D call TRBD1 (6 bases). The V end was cut by 7 bases, the J end by 2 bases, with 11 bases between. Germline V gene sequence: CDR1 MNHEY, CDR2 SVGAGI. CDR3 length equals 13 residues. CDR3 DNA: TGTGCCAGCACCCTGGGACACAACTATGGCTACACCTTC. Translating gives CASTLGHNYGYTF.

The J gene is TRBJ2-3, the V gene TRBV10-3, with D possibly matching TRBD2 (6 bases). The V gene lost 2 bases and the J gene lost 2 bases, with 11 bases spanning the gap. CDR3 length: 15 amino acids. The germline V gene has CDR1 ENHRY and CDR2 SYGVKD. The CDR3 reads CAISEGARDTDTQYF. The CDR3 nucleotides are TGTGCCATCAGTGAGGGGGCGCGGGACACAGATACGCAGTATTTT.

The gene calls are TRBV30 and TRBJ1-5; no definite D call. Germline assignment: CDR1 GTSNPN and CDR2 SVGIG (reference sequence). V was pared by 0 bases and J by 6 bases, with 9 bases between. This CDR3 is built from 13 residues. CDR3 nucleotides: TGTGCCTGGAGTGTATTCTTCGGTCAGCCCCAGCATTTT. This encodes CAWSVFFGQPQHF.

The chain uses TRBV14 and TRBJ1-1; D is perhaps TRBD1 (5 bases). This CDR3 comprises 13 residues. Per the germline V gene, CDR1 is SGHDN and CDR2 is FVKESK. Trimming stripped 9 bases from V and 2 bases from J, with 13 bases between. The CDR3 loop is CASLDGGNTEAFF. In DNA, the CDR3 is TGTGCCAGTCTGGACGGGGGAAACACTGAAGCTTTCTTT.

V usage is TRBV27 and J usage is TRBJ1-5; unclear D gene. Germline-derived CDR1 and CDR2 are MNHEY and SMNVEV (reference sequence). The length of the CDR3 is 14 residues. Trimming took 3 bases from V and 2 from J, leaving 8 bases between them. The CDR3 loop is CASSFRVGNQPQHF. DNA for the CDR3: TGTGCCAGCAGTTTCCGAGTGGGCAATCAGCCCCAGCATTTT.

The chain carries TRBV4-1 and TRBJ1-2; a possible D gene is TRBD1 (6 bases). CDR3 length: 16 amino acids. V gave up 5 bases and J gave up 2 bases, with 18 bases separating them. Germline values: CDR1 MGHRA, CDR2 YSYEKL. The CDR3 bases are TGCGCCAGCAGCAAAACGGCACAGGGCCTCAACTATGGCTACACCTTC. Its protein is CASSKTAQGLNYGYTF.

V and J are TRBV6-1 and TRBJ2-7, with 7 bases that match TRBD2. The length of the CDR3 is 13 residues. The germline CDR1 and CDR2 sequences are MNHNS and SASEGT. The trim removed 0 bases at V and 7 bases at J, leaving 3 bases unmatched. CDR3: CASSEAPGREQYF. The CDR3 bases are TGTGCCAGCAGTGAAGCGCCCGGGAGGGAGCAGTACTTC.

The rearrangement links TRBV7-9 to TRBJ1-6; perhaps TRBD1 as D (6 bases). The V end lost 2 bases, the J end lost 7 bases, and 12 bases lay between the germline ends. CDR3 size: 15 residues. Germline CDR1 reads SEHNR; CDR2 reads FQNEAQ (reference sequence). The CDR3: CASSLPGAPNSPLHF. DNA for the CDR3: TGTGCCAGCAGCTTACCAGGGGCGCCCAATTCACCCCTCCACTTT.